These 6 T cell receptor beta chains were all obtained from the same sample, sequenced in a study of T-cell memory formation after mild COVID-19. Each CDR3 protein is one row after TCRdb ran MiXCR on the 5' RACE reads. The sample has some 320,000 distinct CDR3 sequences, about 16% seen once; the top ten hold approximately 20%. Sequencing was performed on PBMCs or a T cell subset sorted from them (not recorded which). The receptor set was obtained from a man younger than 30 who had mild COVID-19 (a few samples of this study predate the infection). Cell type and time point are not known.

The J gene is TRBJ2-1, the V gene TRBV27, with 10 bases aligning to TRBD2. The ends lost 6 bases at V and 4 bases at J; junction bases unmatched: 9. This CDR3 has 16 amino acids. CDR1 MNHEY and CDR2 SMNVEV come from the germline V gene (reference sequence). CDR3 region: CASRTPVAGGYNEQFF. CDR3 coding DNA: TGTGCCAGCAGGACCCCCGTAGCGGGGGGTTACAATGAGCAGTTCTTC.

The chain is built from TRBV12-5 and TRBJ1-5; 10 bases are shared with TRBD1. The germline V gene encodes CDR1 LGHNT and CDR2 FRNRAP. The V and J ends lost 5 bases and 3 bases, in that order; junction bases with no gene match: 7. The CDR3 consists of 16 residues. This CDR3 reads CASGPSTGGVNQPQHF. The CDR3, as DNA: TGTGCTAGTGGTCCCTCGACAGGGGGCGTCAATCAGCCCCAGCATTTT. The complete variable domain, with remaining parts taken from reference TRBV12-5 and TRBJ1-5, reads DARVTQTPRHKVTEMGQEVTMRCQPILGHNTVFWYRQTMMQGLELLAYFRNRAPLDDSGMPKDRFSAEMPDATLATLKIQPSEPRDSAVYFCASGPSTGGVNQPQHFGDGTRLSIL.

The chain couples TRBV6-1 to TRBJ2-7; 7 bases align to TRBD1. Looked up from germline, CDR1 is MNHNS and CDR2 is SASEGT. J was trimmed by 0 bases and V by 7 bases; bases with no gene match: 6. CDR3 length: 14 residues. The CDR3 protein is CASKGQESSYEQYV. The CDR3 nucleotides read TGTGCCAGCAAAGGACAGGAGAGCTCCTACGAGCAGTACGTC.

This clonotype appeared many times. This sequence joins TRBV10-3 and TRBJ1-6, with 10 bases identical to TRBD1. The V gene end was trimmed by 6 bases and the J gene end by 7 bases; junction bases not matched to a gene: 15. Germline V gives CDR1 ENHRY, CDR2 SYGVKD. This CDR3 contains 18 residues. The CDR3 sequence is CAIRDTDRGQARNSPLHF. CDR3 nucleotides: TGTGCCATCAGGGATACTGACAGGGGGCAGGCCAGGAATTCACCCCTCCACTTT.

This clonotype showed up just a few times. This chain joins TRBV5-1 and TRBJ2-7; TRBD1 aligns across 10 bases. The CDR3 is 15 residues long. With V trimmed by 0 bases and J by 2 bases, 2 bases remained unmatched. CDR1 is SGHRS and CDR2 is YFSETQ in the germline V gene. CDR3 sequence (DNA): TGCGCCAGCAGCTTGGTGGGACAGGGGCCCTACGAGCAGTACTTC. Protein: CASSLVGQGPYEQYF.

This clonotype came up many times. The J gene is TRBJ1-2, the V gene TRBV10-3, with D maybe TRBD1 (6 bases). Germline V lookup: CDR1 ENHRY, CDR2 SYGVKD. The CDR3 extends over 13 amino acids. Trimming shortened V by 8 bases and J by 2 bases, and 12 bases separated the two germline ends. Written as DNA, the CDR3 is TGTGCCATCTCTTTGGGGGCCAACTATGGCTACACCTTC. Amino acids: CAISLGANYGYTF.